What follows describes a single T cell receptor beta chain. V gave up 4 bases and J gave up 4 bases, with 16 bases separating them. From germline, CDR1 is SGHDN and CDR2 FVKESK. The CDR3 runs to 15 residues. The data belong to a study of blood T cell repertoires in COVID-19. Repertoires were generated with immunoSEQ multiplex PCR, while TCRdb's copy carries only in-frame clones and drops some. This table has over 85,000 clones, around four fifths appearing once. The receptor comes from a man aged 60-69 years with active or convalescent COVID-19. Sequenced sample: peripheral blood. The chain uses TRBV14 and TRBJ1-2, with TRBD1 as a possible D gene (5 bases). The DNA for the CDR3 is TGTGCCAGCAGCCTTTCCGGTGGGACTGCCTATGGCTACACCTTC. Translation: CASSLSGGTAYGYTF.